This TCR beta chain was identified during a study of CD8 T cells in Susac syndrome. Findings and limits, study-wide: CD4+ T cell repertoires in Susac syndrome exhibited no evidence of clonal expansion.

RNA, at about 0.45 to 1 ug, was reverse transcribed with random hexamers. immunoSEQ multiplex PCR amplified TCR beta CDR3 across 54 Vbeta, 13 Jbeta. TCRdb re-analysed the immunoSEQ multiplex PCR reads in MiXCR, keeping a single row per CDR3 protein. The sample has roughly 150,000 distinct CDR3 sequences; 90% to 95% are singletons. Turning to this clonotype: Its antigen is not identified.

Germline loops: CDR1 SQVTM, CDR2 ANQGSEA. The CDR3 has 14 amino acids. With 0 bases removed from V and 4 bases from J, the gap between germline ends came to 10 bases. The V and J genes are TRBV29-1 and TRBJ2-1; D call uncertain. The TCR sequence derives from a human donor with Susac syndrome. Sequenced sample: CD4+ T cells from PBMCs. DNA of the CDR3: TGCAGCGTTGAAGATCCGGGTGGTTACAATGAGCAGTTCTTC. Translated: CSVEDPGGYNEQFF.